These T cell receptor beta chains were read from a single sample in a study of cytomegalovirus exposure and HLA in healthy donors. The assay was immunoSEQ multiplex PCR, and TCRdb's table has in-frame clones only and misses some. The repertoire holds some 160,000 clones, with around 86% as singletons. The specimen sequenced was PBMCs. All receptors come from a male donor in good health and CMV-seronegative. The CDR3 runs from the conserved cysteine through the conserved F or W. A D gene is named only where the DNA matches it firmly. Clone size is not always given. Where it is, it says once, few, many or a class for expanded clones.

TGTGCCAGCAGCTTAGCGTACAATCAGCCCCAGCATTTT	CASSLAYNQPQHF	TRBV7-2	TRBJ1-5	-	-
TGTGCCAGCAGCTTAAGAGAGAATTCACCCCTCCACTTT	CASSLRENSPLHF	TRBV13	TRBJ1-6	-	-
TGTGCCAGCAGCACCGACAGGCGGAAGAATATGAACACTGAAGCTTTCTTT	CASSTDRRKNMNTEAFF	TRBV7-2	TRBJ1-1	-	-
TGCGCCAGCAGCTCGGACAGGGCATTGTCCGAGCAGTACTTC	CASSSDRALSEQYF	TRBV5-1	TRBJ2-7	few	TRBD1
TGTGCCAGCAGCCCCCTCTCCTACGAGCAGTACTTC	CASSPLSYEQYF	TRBV13	TRBJ2-7	few	-
TGTGCCAGCAGCACCGACAGGGTGTGTGGCTACACCTTC	CASSTDRVCGYTF	TRBV21-1	TRBJ1-2	-	-
TGTGCCAGCAGCGTAGCTTGGCAGGGCGAGCAGTACTTC	CASSVAWQGEQYF	TRBV9	TRBJ2-7	-	-
TGTGCCAGCAGTTTAGCAGGGGGGACCAAAAACATTCAGTACTTC	CASSLAGGTKNIQYF	TRBV27	TRBJ2-4	few	-
TGTGCCAGCTCATATGGACAGGGGCGCAATTCACCCCTCCACTTT	CASSYGQGRNSPLHF	TRBV18	TRBJ1-6	-	TRBD1
TGTGCCACCAGCAGAGTGCAGAGGACTAGTTTCTCAGATACGCAGTATTTT	CATSRVQRTSFSDTQYF	TRBV15	TRBJ2-3	once	TRBD2
TGTGCCTGGAGTGAGCACAGCTTATACAATGAGCAGTTCTTC	CAWSEHSLYNEQFF	TRBV30	TRBJ2-1	-	-
TGTGCCAGCAGTGAAGGGGGACAGGGGTTTGAAAAACTGTTTTTT	CASSEGGQGFEKLFF	TRBV6-1	TRBJ1-4	few	TRBD1
TGCAGCGTTGAAACAGGGTTCGCTGAAGCTTTCTTT	CSVETGFAEAFF	TRBV29-1	TRBJ1-1	-	-
TGCGCCAGCAGCCAAAAGGACTTGGACTACGAGCAGTACTTC	CASSQKDLDYEQYF	TRBV4-1	TRBJ2-7	-	-
TGTGCCAGCAGCACAGGACAGGGGTACTCCTACGAGCAGTACTTC	CASSTGQGYSYEQYF	TRBV6-6	TRBJ2-7	-	TRBD1
TGTGCCAGCAGCCCCCGCAGCCAGGGGCGTTATGGCTACACCTTC	CASSPRSQGRYGYTF	TRBV9	TRBJ1-2	-	-
TGCGCCAGCAGCTTGAGCCTAGGGGGCTCTGGAAACACCATATATTTT	CASSLSLGGSGNTIYF	TRBV5-1	TRBJ1-3	-	-
TGTGCCAGCAGCTTGGTCGGGGACTCCTATAATTCACCCCTCCACTTT	CASSLVGDSYNSPLHF	TRBV5-6	TRBJ1-6	once	-
TGTGCCAGCAGCCAATTTAGCGGGGGAAGCTCCTACGAGCAGTACTTC	CASSQFSGGSSYEQYF	TRBV14	TRBJ2-7	-	TRBD2
TGTGCCAGCAGCGTCTCAGGGGGGACGGGGTCACCCCTCCACTTT	CASSVSGGTGSPLHF	TRBV7-9	TRBJ1-6	-	TRBD1
TGTGCCAGCAGTGAATATGGGACAGGGAACACTGAAGCTTTCTTT	CASSEYGTGNTEAFF	TRBV6-1	TRBJ1-1	-	TRBD1
TGTGCCATCAGTGATACAAATCTCAGGAGGAAGACAGAAAAACTGTTTTTT	CAISDTNLRRKTEKLFF	TRBV10-3	TRBJ1-4	-	-
TGTGCCAGCAGCTGGGGGCGTTCCACAGATACGCAGTATTTT	CASSWGRSTDTQYF	TRBV11-2	TRBJ2-3	-	-
TGCGCCAGCAGCTCCTTAGCGGGGGGCCGGGTCGGGGAGCTGTTTTTT	CASSSLAGGRVGELFF	TRBV5-1	TRBJ2-2	-	TRBD2
TGCGCCAGCAGCCAAGACCAGACAGGGGGCATGACAGATACGCAGTATTTT	CASSQDQTGGMTDTQYF	TRBV4-1	TRBJ2-3	few	TRBD1
TGTGCCAGCAGTTCGGGACAGTATCACTATGGCTACACCTTC	CASSSGQYHYGYTF	TRBV6-5	TRBJ1-2	-	TRBD1
TGTGCCAGCAGCCAAGAACGGGGGGCTCGCTACGAGCAGTACTTC	CASSQERGARYEQYF	TRBV27	TRBJ2-7	-	-
TGCGCCAGCAGCCCCGGGGGGGTCCACACAGATACGCAGTATTTT	CASSPGGVHTDTQYF	TRBV5-1	TRBJ2-3	-	TRBD2
TGTGCCAGTAGTAGCCGGGACACCACCGCAATCGGGAACACTGAAGCTTTCTTT	CASSSRDTTAIGNTEAFF	TRBV19	TRBJ1-1	few	-
TGCGCCAGCAAAGAGTTTTCGGGATCCGGGGAGCTGTTTTTT	CASKEFSGSGELFF	TRBV10-1	TRBJ2-2	-	-
TGTGCCAGTAGTATGCGGGTATTAAATGAAAAACTGTTTTTT	CASSMRVLNEKLFF	TRBV19	TRBJ1-4	-	-
TGCGCCAGCAGTCGGGGTGCTGGAAACACCATATATTTT	CASSRGAGNTIYF	TRBV4-3	TRBJ1-3	once	-
TGCAGCGTTGAGGCTAGCACAGATACGCAGTATTTT	CSVEASTDTQYF	TRBV29-1	TRBJ2-3	-	-
TGCGCCAGCAGTCGGCGGGGAGCCTACGAGCAGTACTTC	CASSRRGAYEQYF	TRBV5-1	TRBJ2-7	-	-
TGTGCCAGCAGTCTTGTCGGCGGGGGGCCTGACAATGAGCAGTTCTTC	CASSLVGGGPDNEQFF	TRBV14	TRBJ2-1	-	TRBD2
TGTGCCAGTAACCCGGGACAGCCCTCCTGGGCCCAGTACTTC	CASNPGQPSWAQYF	TRBV19	TRBJ2-5	-	TRBD1
TGTGCCAGCAGCTTGGGGGCTAGCGGGGTCGAGACCCAGTACTTC	CASSLGASGVETQYF	TRBV5-4	TRBJ2-5	-	TRBD2
TGTGCCAGCGGGGGGGTTCGGGAGGGGAGCAGTCAGTACTTC	CASGGVREGSSQYF	TRBV2	TRBJ2-4	-	TRBD2
TGTGCCAGTGGGGGGGGTCTCCACGAGCAGTACTTC	CASGGGLHEQYF	TRBV19	TRBJ2-7	-	TRBD2
TGTGCCAGCTTACTGGGAACAGGGGGCTTCGACGAGCAGTACTTC	CASLLGTGGFDEQYF	TRBV5-5	TRBJ2-7	-	TRBD1
TGTGCCAGCAGGATATCCGGGATAAAATATGGCTACACCTTC	CASRISGIKYGYTF	TRBV2	TRBJ1-2	-	-
TGTGCCAGCTCACGACAGGTTCAAGAGACCCAGTACTTC	CASSRQVQETQYF	TRBV18	TRBJ2-5	-	-
TGTGCCAGCAGCTTTCGGGCAGGGGGCACCGGGGAGCTGTTTTTT	CASSFRAGGTGELFF	TRBV13	TRBJ2-2	-	TRBD1
TGCGCCAGCAGGGCAGGGTTACAGGGGAACACCGGGGAGCTGTTTTTT	CASRAGLQGNTGELFF	TRBV10-2	TRBJ2-2	-	-